This entry concerns a single T cell receptor (beta chain). This entry comes from a study of blood T cell repertoires in COVID-19. In the study overall: The samples span acute and convalescent COVID-19 from the United States, Italy and Spain. From T cells, B-cell-depleted T cells, or PBMCs came the material, which was cDNA or gDNA.

Original methodology: Using reference gene primer amplification, nucleated cell counts were estimated. Profiling relied on immunoSEQ multiplex PCR, and the TCRdb table lists in-frame clones only, not all of them. For V, J and clone size, that table is used; D and trimming come from the DNA. The profile shows some 150,000 clones, 87% of them singletons. Looked up from germline, CDR1 is SNHLY and CDR2 is FYNNEI. The CDR3 totals 16 residues. Deletions cut 3 bases from V and 1 base from J, with 13 bases between. The chain combines TRBV2 with TRBJ2-1, with a tentative D call TRBD2 (6 bases). Material: peripheral blood. The sequence was obtained from a woman between 50 and 59 years old with acute or convalescent COVID-19. CDR3 region: CASSEGLDHSYNEQFF. CDR3 sequence (DNA): TGTGCCAGCAGTGAGGGACTCGACCATTCCTACAATGAGCAGTTCTTC.